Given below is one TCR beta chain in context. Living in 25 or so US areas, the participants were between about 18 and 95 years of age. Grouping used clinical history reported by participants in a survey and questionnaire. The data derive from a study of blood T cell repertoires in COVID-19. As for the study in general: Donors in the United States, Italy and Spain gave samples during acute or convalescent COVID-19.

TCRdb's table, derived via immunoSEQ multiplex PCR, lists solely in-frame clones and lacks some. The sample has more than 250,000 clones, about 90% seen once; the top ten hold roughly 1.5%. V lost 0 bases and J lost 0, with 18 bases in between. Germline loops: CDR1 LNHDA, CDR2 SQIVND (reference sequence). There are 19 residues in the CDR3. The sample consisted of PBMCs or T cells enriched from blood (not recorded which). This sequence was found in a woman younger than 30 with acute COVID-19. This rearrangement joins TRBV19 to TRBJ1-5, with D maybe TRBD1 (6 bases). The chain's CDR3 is CASSIDGWRQDDSNQPQHF. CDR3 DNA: TGTGCCAGTAGTATAGATGGTTGGAGACAGGACGATAGCAATCAGCCCCAGCATTTT.